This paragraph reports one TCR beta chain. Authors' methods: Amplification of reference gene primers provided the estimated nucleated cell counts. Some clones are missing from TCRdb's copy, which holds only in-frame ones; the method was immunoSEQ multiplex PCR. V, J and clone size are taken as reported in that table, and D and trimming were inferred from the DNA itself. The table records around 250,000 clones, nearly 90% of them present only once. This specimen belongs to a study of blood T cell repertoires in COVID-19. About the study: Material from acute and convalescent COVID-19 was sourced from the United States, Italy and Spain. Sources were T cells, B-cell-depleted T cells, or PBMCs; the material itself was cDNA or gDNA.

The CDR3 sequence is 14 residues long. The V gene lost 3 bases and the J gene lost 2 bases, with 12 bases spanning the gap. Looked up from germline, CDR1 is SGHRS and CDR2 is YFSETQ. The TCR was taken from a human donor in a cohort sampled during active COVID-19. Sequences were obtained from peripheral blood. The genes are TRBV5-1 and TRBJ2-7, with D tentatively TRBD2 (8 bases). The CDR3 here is CASSSGGGTYEQYF. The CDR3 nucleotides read TGCGCCAGCAGCTCGGGAGGGGGCACCTACGAGCAGTACTTC.